A single sample gave rise to the 8 T cell receptor beta chains below, sequenced in a study of T-cell reconstitution after alpha-beta-depleted transplantation in children. Unique molecular identifiers featured in how the TCRbeta library was prepared. TCRdb used MiXCR to reprocess the PCR reads, holding one entry per CDR3 protein. The sample records about 400,000 distinct CDR3 sequences, around 21% being singletons. Specimen: PBMCs from the stem cell graft donor, collected from the stem cell graft. Receptors were obtained from a human donor who donated a stem cell graft to a child with acute myeloid leukemia.

This sequence joins TRBV29-1 and TRBJ1-2; D unclear. This CDR3 has 10 residues. V lost 3 bases and J 8 bases, leaving 7 bases between the germline ends. CDR1 SQVTM and CDR2 ANQGSEA come from the germline V gene. The CDR3 protein is CSVDRRGYTF. The DNA for the CDR3 is TGCAGCGTTGATAGAAGAGGCTACACCTTC.

This clonotype was counted a few times. The V call is TRBV12-3 or TRBV12-4, the J call TRBJ2-7; no reliable D call. The V end was cut by 7 bases, the J end by 1 base, with 14 bases between. The CDR3 spans 14 residues. The CDR3 nucleotides are TGTGCCAGCACTCCCATTGACGGGTCCTACGAGCAGTACTTC. The encoded protein is CASTPIDGSYEQYF.

The sample holds many counts of this clonotype. The chain carries TRBV29-1 and TRBJ2-1; 8 bases line up with TRBD2. Per germline, CDR1 SQVTM and CDR2 ANQGSEA. The CDR3 is 14 residues long. V lost 4 bases to trimming and J lost 8 bases; unmatched junction nucleotides: 10. The CDR3 DNA follows: TGCAGCGTTGCGGGTAGCGGGATTTGGGATGAGCAGTTCTTC. Protein sequence: CSVAGSGIWDEQFF.

J is TRBJ1-2 and V is TRBV20-1, with TRBD1 matching 7 bases. Trimming at V came to 0 bases and at J to 4 bases, leaving 14 bases not matched to a gene. The CDR3 length is 17 residues. CDR1 is DFQATT, CDR2 SNEGSKA, per germline (reference sequence). The CDR3 DNA is TGCAGTGCTAGAGATGCGGAGGCGACAGGGTACGGCTATGGCTACACCTTC. It encodes CSARDAEATGYGYGYTF.

This clonotype was seen a handful of times. J is TRBJ1-1 and V is TRBV12-3 or TRBV12-4; 9 nucleotides align to TRBD1. Germline trimming cut 5 bases from V and 7 bases from J; bases unmatched to any gene: 8. CDR3 length equals 14 residues. The CDR3 sequence: CASSARTGDSEAFF. The CDR3 bases are TGTGCCAGCAGTGCCCGGACAGGGGACAGTGAAGCTTTCTTT.

This clonotype came up many times. This sequence joins TRBV20-1 and TRBJ2-7, with D perhaps TRBD1 (6 bases). Trimming pared 3 bases from V and 2 bases from J, leaving 11 bases between. Germline V gene lookup returns CDR1 DFQATT and CDR2 SNEGSKA (reference sequence). The CDR3 covers 13 residues. CDR3 nucleotides: TGCAGTGCTAGCCAGGGGTATACCTACGAGCAGTACTTC. This sequence encodes CSASQGYTYEQYF.

V is TRBV27 and J is TRBJ2-7, with 11 positions matching TRBD1. V lost 8 bases and J lost 2; bases outside the gene matches: 14. The CDR3 has 17 residues. Germline V CDR1 and CDR2: MNHEY, SMNVEV (reference sequence). CDR3 loop: CASGRDRGNFSPYEQYF. The CDR3 DNA sequence: TGTGCCAGCGGCCGGGACAGGGGGAATTTTAGCCCCTACGAGCAGTACTTC.

The rearrangement uses TRBV7-9 and TRBJ1-1; 9 bases agree with TRBD1. Germline V gene data show CDR1 as SEHNR and CDR2 as FQNEAQ (reference sequence). J lost 4 bases, V lost 3 bases, and 6 bases had no gene match. The CDR3 has 15 residues. The CDR3 DNA reads TGTGCCAGCAGCTTTAAAATGACAGGGGGCACTGAAGCTTTCTTT. Its protein is CASSFKMTGGTEAFF.